A selection of T cell receptor beta chains follows, all from one sample in a study of cytomegalovirus exposure and HLA in healthy donors. Generated by immunoSEQ multiplex PCR, the TCRdb table keeps only in-frame clones and is missing some. The profile shows about 160,000 clones, 75% to 85% of them singletons. The material sequenced was PBMCs. Receptors originate from a man aged 45-60 years in good health and CMV-seropositive. The CDR3 runs from the conserved cysteine through the conserved F or W.

>TRBV19|TRBJ2-1|17
CASSGGPQGSIYNEQFF
>TRBV18|TRBJ1-2|16
CASSPRKIGGNYGYTF
>TRBV18|TRBJ1-1|15
CASSPRGREGTEAFF
>TRBV30|TRBJ1-2|14
CAWSLDSGNYGYTF
>TRBV28|TRBJ1-4|15
CASSWDRATNEKLFF
>TRBV7-6|TRBJ1-1|15
CASSLGGQGNTEAFF
>TRBV27|TRBJ2-4|13
CASSGVGANIQYF
>TRBV11-2|TRBJ1-4|15
CASSPRVSTNEKLFF
>TRBV19|TRBJ1-4|13
CASRGTGSGKLFF
>TRBV6-5|TRBJ1-1|15
CASSDWGVDRSEAFF
>TRBV6-1|TRBJ1-2|15
CASSEISLAVYGYTF
>TRBV11-3|TRBJ2-2|17
CASSLATGHFSTGELFF
>TRBV21-1|TRBJ1-2|15
CASSSHLGRVAGYTF
>TRBV7-7|TRBJ2-5|13
CASSFYRGETQYF
>TRBV9|TRBJ2-1|15
CASSVGTGYPNEQFF
>TRBV6-5|TRBJ1-2|12
CASRPDRFHYTF
>TRBV5-1|TRBJ2-3|14
CASTRDSSTDTQYF
>TRBV7-9|TRBJ1-6|15
CASSPSTGNASPLHF